The T cell receptor (beta chain) under discussion was sequenced for a study of CD4 and CD8 cells across lung adenocarcinoma regions. This clonotype has at least ten counts. One entry per CDR3 protein, called by TCRdb with MiXCR from the PCR reads. This sample yields 13,000 to 15,000 distinct CDR3 sequences, of which approximately 44% are seen a single time; 15% to 20% belongs to the top ten. Localized lung adenocarcinoma, a non-small cell lung cancer, affected the donors. The material sequenced was CD4+ T cells from the center of a lung tumor. The clonotype was recovered from a male donor with lung adenocarcinoma. The CD4 and CD8 labels of this study may be unreliable.

The CDR3 DNA reads TGTGCCAGCTCGTCGGGAGGTGGTGCAGATACGCAGTATTTT. Translating it yields CASSSGGGADTQYF. The chain joins TRBV7-9 to TRBJ2-3, with 7 nucleotides matching TRBD2. The length of the CDR3 is 14 residues. Germline CDR1 and CDR2: SEHNR and FQNEAQ (reference sequence). The ends lost 8 bases at V and 4 bases at J; junction bases unmatched: 9.